The rows below give T cell receptor beta chains drawn from one sample of a study of blood T cell repertoires in COVID-19. Generated by immunoSEQ multiplex PCR, the TCRdb table keeps only in-frame clones and is missing some. Among some 60,000 clones, around 90% were seen once, and the ten largest hold 1%. The sequenced sample was peripheral blood. These receptors were taken from a man aged 65 to 79 with acute or convalescent COVID-19. The CDR3 runs from the conserved cysteine through the conserved F or W.

J gene | V gene | CDR3 protein
TRBJ2-1 | TRBV14 | CASSHPQRGTSGGWNEQFF
TRBJ2-7 | TRBV30 | CAWNPSRGEQYF
TRBJ1-2 | TRBV28 | CASSLQGGGYGYTF
TRBJ1-6 | TRBV19 | CASSILPGSSYNSPLHF
TRBJ1-1 | TRBV9 | CASSVGLRVVDEATEAFF
TRBJ2-1 | TRBV24-1 | CATRGTSGNNNEQFF
TRBJ1-2 | TRBV29-1 | CSSASVAQGYTF
TRBJ2-1 | TRBV18 | CASSPTGSRDEQFF
TRBJ1-1 | TRBV19 | CASSAEPGAHTEAFF
TRBJ2-1 | TRBV5-1 | CASSLASGLYNEQFF
TRBJ1-2 | TRBV4-1 | CASSQDSDEAVRRDNYGYTF
TRBJ2-1 | TRBV28 | CASSLIGGNEQFF
TRBJ1-3 | TRBV6-5 | CASSYGTGAGNTIYF
TRBJ1-1 | TRBV27 | CASSLSWGQHPTLKAFF
TRBJ2-7 | TRBV5-1 | CASSLEGQGAYEQYF
TRBJ1-2 | TRBV19 | CASSRGTGVNYGYTF
TRBJ1-5 | TRBV19 | CASMPDSGGNQPQHF
TRBJ1-2 | TRBV29-1 | CSVESGGGYTF
TRBJ2-2 | TRBV3-1/TRBV3-2 | CASRRQGGGELFF
TRBJ1-5 | TRBV19 | CASSYQGNQPQHF
TRBJ1-2 | TRBV7-9 | CASSLGIGGGDYGYTF
TRBJ2-3 | TRBV3-1/TRBV3-2 | CASSVTSGGTDTQYF
TRBJ1-2 | TRBV5-1 | CASSPAGQVNNYGYTF
TRBJ1-6 | TRBV5-1 | CASSHSPGDSPLHF
TRBJ2-1 | TRBV24-1 | CATSDKGGRAYNEQFF
TRBJ1-1 | TRBV9 | CASSLTGARNTEAFF
TRBJ2-1 | TRBV5-5 | CASSLVSGGPLSPYNEQFF
TRBJ2-5 | TRBV5-8 | CASSLLETQYF
TRBJ2-2 | TRBV10-3 | CAMQGTANTGELFF
TRBJ1-6 | TRBV6-5 | CASRRPEYNSPLHF
TRBJ1-5 | TRBV27 | CASSLLAQPQHF
TRBJ2-5 | TRBV28 | CASSPLTQYQETQYF
TRBJ2-2 | TRBV19 | CASTTVANTGELFF
TRBJ2-1 | TRBV5-6 | CASSLTGGAMSRAYNEQFF
TRBJ1-2 | TRBV16 | CASSQTDGGPNYGYTF
TRBJ2-7 | TRBV24-1 | CATRGGRDHEQYF
TRBJ1-1 | TRBV5-1 | CASSLPQVNTEAFF
TRBJ1-3 | TRBV7-9 | CASSDDQVTIYF
TRBJ2-2 | TRBV5-6 | CASSSLQGDAWTGELFF
TRBJ1-3 | TRBV4-2 | CASSQGPGTGNTIYF
TRBJ2-3 | TRBV5-1 | CASSLGTSGSTDTQYF
TRBJ1-1 | TRBV5-1 | CASSLDGRRTEAFF
TRBJ1-5 | TRBV6-5 | CASRGSLPNQPQHF
TRBJ2-1 | TRBV29-1 | CSARPGQGNNEQFF
TRBJ2-3 | TRBV11-1 | CASSPRLAGTTDTQYF
TRBJ1-1 | TRBV6-5 | CASSYSNSPNTEAFF
TRBJ2-7 | TRBV7-9 | CASSQRPGHPYEQYF
TRBJ1-1 | TRBV6-1 | CASSEIMAGSWTEAFF
TRBJ2-1 | TRBV11-3 | CASSTDGTSMREQFF
TRBJ1-5 | TRBV6-1 | CASSEAGRSNQPQHF
TRBJ1-1 | TRBV9 | CASSVGPGDTEAFF
TRBJ2-7 | TRBV5-4 | CASSQTGAYEQYF
TRBJ2-1 | TRBV4-1 | CASSQQLAGSYNEQFF
TRBJ1-1 | TRBV30 | CAWSATVNTEAFF
TRBJ2-2 | TRBV5-1 | CASSTLAGGNTGELFF
TRBJ1-4 | TRBV19 | CASSTVPTNEKLFF
TRBJ2-5 | TRBV19 | CASSIGGLRETQYF
TRBJ2-5 | TRBV6-4 | CASRSDGGETQYF
TRBJ1-3 | TRBV7-8 | CASSSDRWAGNTIYF
TRBJ1-2 | TRBV6-6 | CASRPRTGYGYTF